What follows describes a single T cell receptor (beta chain). Between the trimmed V and J ends, which lost 8 bases and 4 bases, there was a span of 11 bases. This CDR3 contains 12 residues. Per germline, CDR1 ENHRY and CDR2 SYGVKD. These data belong to a study of patients and donors after allogeneic stem cell transplantation. Using its own MiXCR run on the RT-PCR reads, TCRdb lists one record per CDR3 protein. The sample lists about 230,000 distinct CDR3 sequences, 13% to 15% occurring once. The sequence came from a human donor who was either an allogeneic HSCT recipient or a stem cell or donor lymphocyte infusion donor (not recorded which). It is not recorded whose cells these are; they may come from a transplant donor. The sequencing sample was made of blood, either unsorted or a sorted T cell fraction (not recorded which). This sequence joins TRBV10-3 and TRBJ2-5, with D possibly TRBD1 on 6 matching bases. Here the CDR3 reads CAISPGAETQYF. Here the CDR3 DNA reads TGTGCCATCTCGCCAGGGGCAGAGACCCAGTACTTC.